Given below is one T cell receptor (beta chain) in context. Its cognate antigen is unknown. This sample was taken from a study of blood T cells in healthy people across ages. A second 7 to 11 cycle PCR used barcoded and J-beta primers. One entry per CDR3 protein results from TCRdb running MiXCR on the 5' RACE reads. This sample yields 850,000 to 1,000,000 distinct CDR3 sequences, of which roughly half are seen a single time; 20% to 25% belongs to the top ten. Study-wide points: PBMCs were not sorted, which prevented a conclusive comparison of naive versus antigen-experienced cells. A greater number of naive CD4+ cells and higher diversity distinguished long-lived donors from aged donors.

The CDR3 covers 15 residues. The germline V gene has CDR1 DFQATT and CDR2 SNEGSKA (reference sequence). V lost 3 bases and J lost 5, with 14 bases in between. V is TRBV20-1 and J is TRBJ1-6, with D tentatively TRBD1 (5 bases). The clonotype comes from a woman between 55 and 75 years old in good health. The material sequenced was blood. The CDR3 coding sequence is TGCAGTGCTAGCAACCCCGGGGCTGATAATTCACCCCTCCACTTT. Protein product: CSASNPGADNSPLHF.